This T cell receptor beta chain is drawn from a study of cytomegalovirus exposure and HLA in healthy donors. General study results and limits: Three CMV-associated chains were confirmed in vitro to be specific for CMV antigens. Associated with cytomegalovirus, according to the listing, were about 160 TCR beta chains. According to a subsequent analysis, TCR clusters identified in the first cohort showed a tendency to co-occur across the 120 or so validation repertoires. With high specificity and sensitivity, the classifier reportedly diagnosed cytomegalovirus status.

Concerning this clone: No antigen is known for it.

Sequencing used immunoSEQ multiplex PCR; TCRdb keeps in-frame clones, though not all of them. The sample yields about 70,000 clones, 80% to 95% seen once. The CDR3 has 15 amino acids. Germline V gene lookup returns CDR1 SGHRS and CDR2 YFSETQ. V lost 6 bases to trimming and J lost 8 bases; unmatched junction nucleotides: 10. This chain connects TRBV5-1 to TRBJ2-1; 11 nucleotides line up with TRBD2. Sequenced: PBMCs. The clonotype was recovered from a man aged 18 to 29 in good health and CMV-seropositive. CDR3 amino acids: CASTLLAGGGDEQFF. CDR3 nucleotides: TGCGCCAGCACCCTTCTAGCGGGAGGTGGCGATGAGCAGTTCTTC.